The clone carrying this T cell receptor (beta chain) was counted a single time. Antigen: not known. Profiled with immunoSEQ multiplex PCR; TCRdb holds only in-frame clones, not every one. Among approximately 2,700 clones listed, 75% to 90% were seen once. This sample was included in a study of brain metastases from non-small cell lung cancer. Study-wide findings and caveats: Fewer infiltrating T cells were found in brain metastases than primaries.

CDR1 is SGHTA and CDR2 is FQGTGA in the germline V gene. V dropped 3 bases and J dropped 6; count of bases not matched to a gene: 10. This CDR3 spans 16 amino acids. The receptor was isolated from a donor aged 40 or over with non-small cell lung cancer. Material: primary lung tumor tissue. The rearrangement joins TRBV7-3 to TRBJ2-1, with 8 bases identical to TRBD1. CDR3 sequence reads: CASSFRPGGASNEQFF. CDR3 bases: TGTGCCAGCAGCTTCAGGCCAGGGGGCGCTTCCAATGAGCAGTTCTTC. The variable domain in full, completed from reference TRBV7-3 and TRBJ2-1, reads GAGVSQTPSNKVTEKGKYVELRCDPISGHTALYWYRQSLGQGPEFLIYFQGTGAADDSGLPNDRFFAVRPEGSVSTLKIQRTERGDSAVYLCASSFRPGGASNEQFFGPGTRLTVL.